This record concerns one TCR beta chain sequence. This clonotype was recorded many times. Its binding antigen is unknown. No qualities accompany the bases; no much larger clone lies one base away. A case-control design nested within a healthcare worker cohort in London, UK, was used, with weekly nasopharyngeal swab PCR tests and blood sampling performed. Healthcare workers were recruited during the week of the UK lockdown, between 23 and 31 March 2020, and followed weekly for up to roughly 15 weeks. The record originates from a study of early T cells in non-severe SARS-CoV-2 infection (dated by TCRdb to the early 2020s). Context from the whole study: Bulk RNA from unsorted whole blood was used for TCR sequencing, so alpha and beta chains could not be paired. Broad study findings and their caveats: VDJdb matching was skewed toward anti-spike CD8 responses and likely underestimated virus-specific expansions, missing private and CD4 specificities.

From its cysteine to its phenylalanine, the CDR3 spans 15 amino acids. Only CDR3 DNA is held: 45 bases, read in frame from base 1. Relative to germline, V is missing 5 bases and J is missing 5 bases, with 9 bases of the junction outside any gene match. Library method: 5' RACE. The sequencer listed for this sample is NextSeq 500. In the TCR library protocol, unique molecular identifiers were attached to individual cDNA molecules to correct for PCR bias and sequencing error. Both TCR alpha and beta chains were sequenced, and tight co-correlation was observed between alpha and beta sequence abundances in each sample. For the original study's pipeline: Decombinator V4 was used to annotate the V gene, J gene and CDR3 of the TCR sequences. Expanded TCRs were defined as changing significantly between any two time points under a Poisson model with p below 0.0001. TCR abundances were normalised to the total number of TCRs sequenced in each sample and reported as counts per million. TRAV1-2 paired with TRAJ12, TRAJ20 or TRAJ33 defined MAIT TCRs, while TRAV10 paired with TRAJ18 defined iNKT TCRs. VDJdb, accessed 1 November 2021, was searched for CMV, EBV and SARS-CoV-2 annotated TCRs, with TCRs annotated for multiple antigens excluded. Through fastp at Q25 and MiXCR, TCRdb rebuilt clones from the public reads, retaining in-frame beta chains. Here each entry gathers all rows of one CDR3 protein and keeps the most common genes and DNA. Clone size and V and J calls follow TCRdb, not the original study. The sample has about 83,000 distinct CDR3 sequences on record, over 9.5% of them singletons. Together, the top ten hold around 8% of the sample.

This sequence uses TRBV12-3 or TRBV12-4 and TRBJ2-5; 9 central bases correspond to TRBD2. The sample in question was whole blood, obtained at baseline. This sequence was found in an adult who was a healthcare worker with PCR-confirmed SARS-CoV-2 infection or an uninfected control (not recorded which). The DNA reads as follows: TGTGCCAGCAGTCCGCGGGGGGGGGCCAGGGAGACCCAGTACTTC. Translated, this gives CASSPRGGARETQYF.